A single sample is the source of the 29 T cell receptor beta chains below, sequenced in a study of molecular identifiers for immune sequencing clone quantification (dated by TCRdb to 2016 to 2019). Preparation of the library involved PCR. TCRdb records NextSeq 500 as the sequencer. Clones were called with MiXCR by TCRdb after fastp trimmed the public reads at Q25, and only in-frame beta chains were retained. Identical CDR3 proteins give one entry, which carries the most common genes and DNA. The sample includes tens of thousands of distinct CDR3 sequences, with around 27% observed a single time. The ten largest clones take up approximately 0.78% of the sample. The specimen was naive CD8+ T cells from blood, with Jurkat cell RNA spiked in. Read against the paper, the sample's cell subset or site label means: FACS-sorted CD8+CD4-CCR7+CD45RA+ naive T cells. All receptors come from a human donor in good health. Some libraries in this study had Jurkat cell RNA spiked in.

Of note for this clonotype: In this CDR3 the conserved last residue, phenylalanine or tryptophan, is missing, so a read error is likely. The CDR3: CAWSPSGGYEQYL. The CDR3 region has the DNA TGTGCCTGGAGTCCCAGCGGGGGTTACGAGCAGTACCTC. The chain couples TRBV30 to TRBJ2-7, with TRBD2 matching 8 bases. V trimming: 2 bases; J trimming: 4 bases; junction bases outside the gene matches: 4. Looked up from germline, CDR1 is GTSNPN and CDR2 is SVGIG (reference sequence). The CDR3 runs to 13 residues.

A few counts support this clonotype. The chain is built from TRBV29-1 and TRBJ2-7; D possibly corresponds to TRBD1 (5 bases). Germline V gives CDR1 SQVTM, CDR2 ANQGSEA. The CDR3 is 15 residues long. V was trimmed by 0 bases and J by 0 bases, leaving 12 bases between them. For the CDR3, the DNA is TGCAGCGTTGAAGAAGGAAAGGACACCTCCTACGAGCAGTACTTC. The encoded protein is CSVEEGKDTSYEQYF.

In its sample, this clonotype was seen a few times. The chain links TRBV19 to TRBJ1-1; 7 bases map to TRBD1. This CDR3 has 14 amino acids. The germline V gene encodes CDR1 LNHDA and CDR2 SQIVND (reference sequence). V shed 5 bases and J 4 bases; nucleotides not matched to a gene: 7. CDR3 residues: CASSLQGGRTEAFF. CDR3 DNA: TGTGCCAGTAGTTTGCAGGGGGGACGCACTGAAGCTTTCTTT.

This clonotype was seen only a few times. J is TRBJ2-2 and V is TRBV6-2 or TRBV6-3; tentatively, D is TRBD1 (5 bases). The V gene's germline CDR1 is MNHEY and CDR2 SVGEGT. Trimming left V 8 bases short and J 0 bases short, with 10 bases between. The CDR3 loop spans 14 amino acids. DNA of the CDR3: TGTGCCAGCGCCCAGGGCGCGAACACCGGGGAGCTGTTTTTT. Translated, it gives CASAQGANTGELFF.

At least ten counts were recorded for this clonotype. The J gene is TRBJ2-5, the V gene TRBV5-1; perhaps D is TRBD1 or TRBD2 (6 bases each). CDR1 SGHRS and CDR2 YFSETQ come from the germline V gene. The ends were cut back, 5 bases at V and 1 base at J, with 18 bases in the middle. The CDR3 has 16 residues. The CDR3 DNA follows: TGCGCCAGCAGGACCCTAATGGAGGGGGGCCAAGAGACCCAGTACTTC. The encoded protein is CASRTLMEGGQETQYF. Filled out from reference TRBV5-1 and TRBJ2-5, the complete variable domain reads KAGVTQTPRYLIKTRGQQVTLSCSPISGHRSVSWYQQTPGQGLQFLFEYFSETQRNKGNFPGRFSGRQFSNSRSEMNVSTLELGDSALYLCASRTLMEGGQETQYFGPGTRLLVL.

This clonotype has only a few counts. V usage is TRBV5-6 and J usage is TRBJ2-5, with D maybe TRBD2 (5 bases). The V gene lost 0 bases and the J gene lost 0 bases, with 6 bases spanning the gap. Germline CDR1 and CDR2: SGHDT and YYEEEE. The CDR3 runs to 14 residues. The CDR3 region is CASSLGEYQETQYF. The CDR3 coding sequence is TGTGCCAGCAGCTTGGGGGAGTACCAAGAGACCCAGTACTTC.

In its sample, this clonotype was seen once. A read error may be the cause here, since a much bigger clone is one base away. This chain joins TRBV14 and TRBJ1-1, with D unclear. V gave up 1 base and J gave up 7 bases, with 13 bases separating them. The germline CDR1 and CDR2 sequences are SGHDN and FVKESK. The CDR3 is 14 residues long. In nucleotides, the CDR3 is TGTGCCAGCAGCCAAGCTGACGTGTGGGGTGAAGCTTTCTTT. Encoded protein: CASSQADVWGEAFF.

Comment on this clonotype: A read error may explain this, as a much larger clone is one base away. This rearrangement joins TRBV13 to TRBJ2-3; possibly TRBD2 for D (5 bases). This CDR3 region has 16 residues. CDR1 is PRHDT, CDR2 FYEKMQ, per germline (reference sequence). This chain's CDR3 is CASSPSLEDDTDTQCF. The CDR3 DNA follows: TGTGCCAGCAGCCCTAGCTTGGAGGACGATACAGATACGCAGTGTTTT.

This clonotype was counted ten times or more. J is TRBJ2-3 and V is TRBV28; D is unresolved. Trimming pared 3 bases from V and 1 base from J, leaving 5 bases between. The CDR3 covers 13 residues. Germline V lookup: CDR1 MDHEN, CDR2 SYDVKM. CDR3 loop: CASSFDRTDTQYF. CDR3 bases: TGTGCCAGCAGTTTTGACCGCACAGATACGCAGTATTTT.

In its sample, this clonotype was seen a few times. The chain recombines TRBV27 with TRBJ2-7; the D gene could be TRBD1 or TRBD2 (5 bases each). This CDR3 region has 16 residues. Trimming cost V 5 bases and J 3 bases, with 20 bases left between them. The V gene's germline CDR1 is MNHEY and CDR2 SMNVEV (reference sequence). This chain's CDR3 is CASSRLGVEGIYEQYF. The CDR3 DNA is TGTGCCAGCAGTCGGCTCGGGGTAGAGGGGATCTACGAGCAGTACTTC.

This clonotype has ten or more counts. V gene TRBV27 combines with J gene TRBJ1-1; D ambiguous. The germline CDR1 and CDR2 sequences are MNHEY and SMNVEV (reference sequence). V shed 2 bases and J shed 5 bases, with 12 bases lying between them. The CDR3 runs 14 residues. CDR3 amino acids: CASSLVGVRTEAFF. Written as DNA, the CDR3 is TGTGCCAGCAGTTTAGTGGGAGTGAGAACTGAAGCTTTCTTT.

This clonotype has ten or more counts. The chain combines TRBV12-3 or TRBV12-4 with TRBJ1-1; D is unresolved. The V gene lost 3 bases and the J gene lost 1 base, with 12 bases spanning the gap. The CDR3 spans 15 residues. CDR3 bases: TGTGCCAGCAGTTTCGGGCTCATTAAGAACACTGAAGCTTTCTTT. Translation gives CASSFGLIKNTEAFF.

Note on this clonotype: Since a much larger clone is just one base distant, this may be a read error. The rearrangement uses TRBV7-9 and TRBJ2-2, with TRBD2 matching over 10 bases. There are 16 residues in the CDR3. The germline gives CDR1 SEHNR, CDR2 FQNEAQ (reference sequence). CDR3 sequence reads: CAGILAGAAKTGELFF. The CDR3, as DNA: TGTGCCGGCATTCTAGCGGGGGCCGCGAAGACCGGGGAGCTGTTTTTT.

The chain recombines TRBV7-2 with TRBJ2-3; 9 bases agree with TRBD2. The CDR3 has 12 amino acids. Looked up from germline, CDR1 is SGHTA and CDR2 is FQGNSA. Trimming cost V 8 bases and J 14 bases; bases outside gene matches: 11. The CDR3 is CASGTRRAGGYF. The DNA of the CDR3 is TGTGCCAGCGGCACTAGACGAGCGGGGGGGTATTTT.

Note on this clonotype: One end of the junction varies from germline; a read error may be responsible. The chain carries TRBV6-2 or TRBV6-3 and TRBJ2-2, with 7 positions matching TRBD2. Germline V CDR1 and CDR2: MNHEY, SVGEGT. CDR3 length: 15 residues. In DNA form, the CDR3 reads TGTGCCAGCAGTTTACTAGCGTCGAACACCGGGGAGCTGATTTTT. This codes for CASSLLASNTGELIF.

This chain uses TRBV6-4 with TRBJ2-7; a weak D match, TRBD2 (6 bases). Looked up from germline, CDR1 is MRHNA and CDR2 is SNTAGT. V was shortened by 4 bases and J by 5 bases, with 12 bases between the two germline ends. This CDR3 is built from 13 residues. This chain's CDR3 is CASSAGVGNEQYF. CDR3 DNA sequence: TGTGCCAGCAGTGCGGGGGTTGGCAACGAGCAGTACTTC.

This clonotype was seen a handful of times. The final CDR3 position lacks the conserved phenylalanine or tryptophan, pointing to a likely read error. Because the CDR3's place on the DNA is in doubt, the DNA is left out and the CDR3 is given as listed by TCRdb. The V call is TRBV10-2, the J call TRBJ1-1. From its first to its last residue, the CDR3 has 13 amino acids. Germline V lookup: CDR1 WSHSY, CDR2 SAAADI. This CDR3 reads CASSDEVRSEAFL.

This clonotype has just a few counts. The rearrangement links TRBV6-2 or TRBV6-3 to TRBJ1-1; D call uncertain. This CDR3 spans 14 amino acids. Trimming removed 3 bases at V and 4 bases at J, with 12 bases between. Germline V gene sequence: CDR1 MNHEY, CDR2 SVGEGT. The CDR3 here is CASSYQPPSTEAFF. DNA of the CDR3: TGTGCCAGCAGTTATCAGCCTCCGAGCACTGAAGCTTTCTTT.

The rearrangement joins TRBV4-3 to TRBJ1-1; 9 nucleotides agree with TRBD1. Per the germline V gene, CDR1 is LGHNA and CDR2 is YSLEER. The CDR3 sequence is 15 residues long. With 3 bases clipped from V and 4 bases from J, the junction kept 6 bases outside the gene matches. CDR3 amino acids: CASSQDGQGSTEAFF. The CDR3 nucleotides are TGCGCCAGCAGCCAGGATGGACAGGGGAGCACTGAAGCTTTCTTT.

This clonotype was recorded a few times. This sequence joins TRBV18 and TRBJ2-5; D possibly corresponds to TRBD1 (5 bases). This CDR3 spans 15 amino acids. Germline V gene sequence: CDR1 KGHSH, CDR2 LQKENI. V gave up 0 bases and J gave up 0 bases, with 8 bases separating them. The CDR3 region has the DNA TGTGCCAGCTCACCACCGGCAGGGTACCAAGAGACCCAGTACTTC. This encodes CASSPPAGYQETQYF.

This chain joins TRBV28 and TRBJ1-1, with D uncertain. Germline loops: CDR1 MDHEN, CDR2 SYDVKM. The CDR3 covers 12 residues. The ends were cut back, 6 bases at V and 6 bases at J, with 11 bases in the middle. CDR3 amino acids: CASSLRSAEAFF. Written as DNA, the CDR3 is TGTGCCAGCAGCCTAAGGAGCGCTGAAGCTTTCTTT. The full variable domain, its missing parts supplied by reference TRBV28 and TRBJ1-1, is DVKVTQSSRYLVKRTGEKVFLECVQDMDHENMFWYRQDPGLGLRLIYFSYDVKMKEKGDIPEGYSVSREKKERFSLILESASTNQTSMYLCASSLRSAEAFFGQGTRLTVV.

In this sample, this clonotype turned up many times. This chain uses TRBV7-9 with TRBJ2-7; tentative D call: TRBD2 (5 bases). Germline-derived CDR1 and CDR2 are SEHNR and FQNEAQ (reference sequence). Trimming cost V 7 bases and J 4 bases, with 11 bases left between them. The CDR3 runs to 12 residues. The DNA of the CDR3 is TGTGCCAGCAACGGCGGAGGTTACGAGCAGTACTTC. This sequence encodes CASNGGGYEQYF.

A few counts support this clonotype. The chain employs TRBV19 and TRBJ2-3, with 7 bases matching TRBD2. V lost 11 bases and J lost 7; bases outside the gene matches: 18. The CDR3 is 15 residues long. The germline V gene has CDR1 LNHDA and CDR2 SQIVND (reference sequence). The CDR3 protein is CASQFASGRWNTQYF. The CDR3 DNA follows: TGTGCCTCTCAGTTTGCGTCCGGGAGGTGGAATACGCAGTATTTT.

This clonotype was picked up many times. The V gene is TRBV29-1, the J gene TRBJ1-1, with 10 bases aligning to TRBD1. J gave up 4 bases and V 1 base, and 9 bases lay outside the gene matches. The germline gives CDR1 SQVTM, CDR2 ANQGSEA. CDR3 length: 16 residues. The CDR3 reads CSVEATDRGYSTEAFF. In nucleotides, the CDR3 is TGCAGCGTTGAAGCTACGGACAGGGGGTACAGCACTGAAGCTTTCTTT.

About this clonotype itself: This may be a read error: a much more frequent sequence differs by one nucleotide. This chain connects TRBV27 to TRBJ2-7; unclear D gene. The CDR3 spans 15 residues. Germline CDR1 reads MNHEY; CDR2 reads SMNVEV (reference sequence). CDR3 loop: CASSFSSPPRYAQYF. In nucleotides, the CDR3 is TGTGCCAGCAGTTTCAGTTCGCCGCCACGCTACGCGCAGTACTTC.

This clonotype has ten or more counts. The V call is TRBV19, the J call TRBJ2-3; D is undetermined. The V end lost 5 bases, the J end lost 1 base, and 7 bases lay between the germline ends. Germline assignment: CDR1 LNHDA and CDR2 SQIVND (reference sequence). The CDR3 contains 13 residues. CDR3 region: CASSVHGTDTQYF. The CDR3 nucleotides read TGTGCCAGTAGTGTCCACGGCACAGATACGCAGTATTTT.

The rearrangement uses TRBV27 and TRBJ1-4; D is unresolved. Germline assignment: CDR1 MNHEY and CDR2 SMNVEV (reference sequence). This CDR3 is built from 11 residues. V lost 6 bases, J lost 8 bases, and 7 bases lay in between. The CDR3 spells CASRMGEKLFF. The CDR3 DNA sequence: TGTGCCAGCAGGATGGGCGAAAAACTGTTTTTT. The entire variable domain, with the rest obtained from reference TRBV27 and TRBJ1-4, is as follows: EAQVTQNPRYLITVTGKKLTVTCSQNMNHEYMSWYRQDPGLGLRQIYYSMNVEVTDKGDVPEGYKVSRKEKRNFPLILESPSPNQTSLYFCASRMGEKLFFGSGTQLSVL.

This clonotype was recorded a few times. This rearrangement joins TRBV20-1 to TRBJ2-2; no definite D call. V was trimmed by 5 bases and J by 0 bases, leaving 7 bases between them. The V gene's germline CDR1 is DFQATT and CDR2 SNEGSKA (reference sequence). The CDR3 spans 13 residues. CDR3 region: CSAVATNTGELFF. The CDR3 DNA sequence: TGCAGTGCTGTAGCCACGAACACCGGGGAGCTGTTTTTT.

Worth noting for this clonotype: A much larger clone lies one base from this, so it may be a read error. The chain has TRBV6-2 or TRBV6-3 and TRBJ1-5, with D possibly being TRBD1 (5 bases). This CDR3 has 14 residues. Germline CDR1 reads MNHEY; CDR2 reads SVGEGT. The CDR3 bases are TGTGCCCGCAGGGAGAGATGGAACAATCAGCCCCAGCATTTT. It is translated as CARRERWNNQPQHF.